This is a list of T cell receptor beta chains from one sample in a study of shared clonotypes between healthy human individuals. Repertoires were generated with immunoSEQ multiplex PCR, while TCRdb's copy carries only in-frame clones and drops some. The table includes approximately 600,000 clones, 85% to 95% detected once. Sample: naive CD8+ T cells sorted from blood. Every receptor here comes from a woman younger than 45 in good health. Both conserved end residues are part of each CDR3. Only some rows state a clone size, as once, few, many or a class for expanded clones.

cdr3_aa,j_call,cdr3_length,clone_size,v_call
CSVEDMDRGKLFF,TRBJ1-4,13,-,TRBV29-1
CASSTRPNPNAYEQYF,TRBJ2-7,16,-,TRBV7-2
CASSFGGTNQPQHF,TRBJ1-5,14,-,TRBV27
CASSLFDTQYF,TRBJ2-3,11,-,TRBV5-4
CASSPFLRGLAGETQYF,TRBJ2-5,17,-,TRBV7-9
CSVYGDNYGYTF,TRBJ1-2,12,-,TRBV29-1
CAWGAGVLSGNTIYF,TRBJ1-3,15,-,TRBV30
CASSSQGSNTGELFF,TRBJ2-2,15,-,TRBV28
CASSSGTGWGTEAFF,TRBJ1-1,15,-,TRBV5-6
CASSQGGAGEQYF,TRBJ2-7,13,-,TRBV14
CASTSRGGLAGVHYEQYF,TRBJ2-7,18,-,TRBV13
CASSLAGGAGGNTEAFF,TRBJ1-1,17,-,TRBV7-9
CASSPAGVGYEQYF,TRBJ2-7,14,-,TRBV7-9
CASSLFGAGVGSNQPQHF,TRBJ1-5,18,-,TRBV28
CASSLGPEAFF,TRBJ1-1,11,-,TRBV14
CASSSWDRILEETQYF,TRBJ2-5,16,-,TRBV28
CASSVSPRDISYEQYF,TRBJ2-7,16,-,TRBV27
CASSEQSQWRAEAFF,TRBJ1-1,15,-,TRBV5-6
CASKDGYSNQPQHF,TRBJ1-5,14,-,TRBV2
CASSPWTGSGGDQYF,TRBJ2-5,15,-,TRBV14
CASSQGGEKLFF,TRBJ1-4,12,once,TRBV7-9
CASSLEGLAGVRNEQFF,TRBJ2-1,17,-,TRBV2
CSGRITDTQYF,TRBJ2-3,11,-,TRBV29-1
CASSHRGPSYNEQFF,TRBJ2-1,15,-,TRBV4-1
CASSYAQWETQYF,TRBJ2-5,13,-,TRBV6-5
CASSPAEGQGWNEQFF,TRBJ2-1,16,-,TRBV9
CASSLARSYEQYF,TRBJ2-7,13,-,TRBV7-2
CASSPGYNEQFF,TRBJ2-1,12,-,TRBV6-5
CASSWPGVTSGANVLTF,TRBJ2-6,17,-,TRBV7-9
CASSRREWDTEAFF,TRBJ1-1,14,-,TRBV28
CASSLNGLADNEQFF,TRBJ2-1,15,-,TRBV11-3
CASSLELGATEQFF,TRBJ2-1,14,-,TRBV7-6
CASSRAGTDKETQYF,TRBJ2-5,15,-,TRBV6-5
CASSFSGGSTYNEQFF,TRBJ2-1,16,-,TRBV13
CASSFGLATDTQYF,TRBJ2-3,14,-,TRBV5-6
CASSLGQGDGYTF,TRBJ1-2,13,-,TRBV5-4
CASSPGPPIAMKETQYF,TRBJ2-5,17,-,TRBV4-1
CASSPWASGTYEQYF,TRBJ2-7,15,-,TRBV27
CASSLGGGNTEAFF,TRBJ1-1,14,-,TRBV5-4
CASSFFREANTIYF,TRBJ1-3,14,-,TRBV28
CASSSATGETFSGNTIYF,TRBJ1-3,18,-,TRBV7-9
CASSFLWEEGSSGSKGGTDTQYF,TRBJ2-3,23,-,TRBV28
CASSPGTSGRYEQYF,TRBJ2-7,15,-,TRBV10-1
CASSAGQPNEKLFF,TRBJ1-4,14,once,TRBV9
CASSLRVAENSYEQYF,TRBJ2-7,16,-,TRBV5-1
CASRGGTSGYEQYF,TRBJ2-7,14,-,TRBV27
CASSVSERGGTDTQYF,TRBJ2-3,16,once,TRBV9
CASSPTGLAGDEQFF,TRBJ2-1,15,-,TRBV28
CSGPKSLTFYEQYF,TRBJ2-7,14,-,TRBV29-1
CASSIGPRGYTF,TRBJ1-2,12,once,TRBV5-3